Sequencing of this TCR beta chain was carried out in a study of OX40 agonist ivuxolimab in advanced cancers. At the level of the whole study: Ivuxolimab, which targeted the costimulatory receptor OX40 (CD134), was an agonistic, fully human IgG2 monoclonal antibody. Intravenous ivuxolimab was administered to patients every 2 weeks at six dose levels: 0.01, 0.1, 0.3, 1.5, 3 and 10 mg/kg. Among the roughly 52 dose-escalation patients, some 20 had hepatocellular carcinoma, around 15 melanoma, 9 renal cell carcinoma and 9 head and neck cancer. The dose-escalation cohort was around 83% male with a mean age of approximately 60 years, ranging from 23 to 79. Patients were allowed to have had prior anti-PD-1, anti-PD-L1 or anti-CTLA-4 therapy, and 40% of the dose-escalation patients had been treated with checkpoint inhibitors. Partial responses were achieved by three dose-escalation patients, of whom one had hepatocellular carcinoma and two had cutaneous melanoma. The point of sequencing TCRbeta in the periphery was to test whether ivuxolimab changed TCR sequence diversity and drove clonal T-cell expansion. The paper covers the monotherapy dose-escalation part of the phase I ivuxolimab trial, which included N of about 56 patients.

The CDR3 has 12 amino acids, counting the end cysteine and phenylalanine. This entry keeps only the CDR3 DNA: 36 bases, framed from base 1. The CDR1 and CDR2 encoded by the germline V gene (reference sequence) are SEHNR and FQNEAQ. This clone was seen just once. Its antigen is currently not known. A junction end diverges from the germline sequence, so it may reflect a read error. Patients with a history of autoimmune disease or receiving systemic immunosuppression were excluded from the trial. Peripheral blood for TCR sequencing was drawn from every dose cohort at baseline, at cycle 4 day 1 and at cycle 7 day 1. Samples came from an open-label, multicenter, first-in-human phase I dose-escalation trial of ivuxolimab. Adults with locally advanced or metastatic melanoma, renal cell carcinoma, hepatocellular carcinoma or head and neck squamous cell carcinoma were enrolled in the trial. Before TCR sequencing, CD4+ T cells and CD8+ T cells were sorted from peripheral blood as separate populations.

Genomic DNA was extracted from sorted cells for sequencing of the TCRbeta CDR3 region. The immunoSEQ Assay was used to sequence the TCRbeta CDR3 regions. In TCRdb, the immuneACCESS table is reduced to in-frame sequences with V and J assigned. These tables do not hold every clone; where another copy was compared, an unresolved V gene accounts for under half, and the others remain unexplained. Across this sample there are some 16,000 clones, with over 70% seen only once. The ten largest make up under 15% of the sample. Beyond this particular receptor, the publication reports: In partial responders in the 0.1-3.0 mg/kg groups, normalized peripheral clonal expansion was found to be among the lowest, especially among CD8+ T cells. Low levels of normalized T-cell clonal expansion were also shown by some nonresponding patients. Antigen specificity was not determined for the clonally expanded peripheral T cells. Clonal expansion of both CD4+ and CD8+ blood T cells was observed from baseline to week 6 at doses 0.1 to 3.0 mg/kg. After ivuxolimab, expanded clones were on average more numerous among CD8+ T cells than among CD4+ T cells.

This material consisted of CD4+ or CD8+ T cells sorted from blood, taken in a trial of the OX40 agonist ivuxolimab. The sequence was obtained from an adult with an advanced solid tumor such as melanoma, head and neck, liver or kidney cancer. The chain joins TRBV7-9 to TRBJ1-1, with a weak D call of TRBD1 (5 bases match). DNA sequence: TGTGCCGGCAGGGCGTTTGAAACTGAAGCTTTCTTT. It specifies CAGRAFETEAFF.